Listed below are T cell receptor beta chains from one sample, sequenced in a study of T cells in Graves' hyperthyroidism and ophthalmopathy. In TCRdb, the multiplex PCR reads were re-called with MiXCR into one record per CDR3 protein. The table includes under 650,000 distinct CDR3 sequences, 15% to 20% detected once. Source material: blood. The receptor source for this set is a woman in her 30s with Graves' hyperthyroidism. The CDR3 runs from the conserved cysteine through the conserved F or W. A D gene is named only where the DNA matches it firmly. For some rows the clone size is stated as once, few or many, or as a class when expanded; others skip it.

cdr3_length d_call j_call clone_size v_call cdr3_nt cdr3_aa
17 TRBD1 TRBJ1-1 many TRBV3-1 TGTGCCAGCAGCCGCTGGACAGGGGGCCTGGCGGTAACTGAAGCTTTCTTT CASSRWTGGLAVTEAFF
13 NA TRBJ1-1 many TRBV30 TGTGCCTGGATTCGGCCTGGGGACACTGAAGCTTTCTTT CAWIRPGDTEAFF
14 NA TRBJ2-7 many TRBV3-1 TGTGCCAGCAGCCAAGCGGCGACAAGTTACGAGCAGTACTTC CASSQAATSYEQYF
12 NA TRBJ2-5 many TRBV6-1 TGTGCCAGCAGGGCCGGCCAAGAGACCCAGTACTTC CASRAGQETQYF
15 NA TRBJ1-1 many TRBV5-1 TGCGCCAGCAGCTTGGGGACCGCCGCTAACACTGAAGCTTTCTTT CASSLGTAANTEAFF
13 NA TRBJ2-3 many TRBV12-3/TRBV12-4 TGTGCCAGCAGGGGGGACAGCACAGATACGCAGTATTTT CASRGDSTDTQYF
13 TRBD1 TRBJ2-2 many TRBV20-1 TGCAGTGCTATCGACAGGGGGGCCGGGGAGCTGTTTTTT CSAIDRGAGELFF
15 NA TRBJ2-7 many TRBV2 TGTGCCAGCAGTCGAGGGGGTGCGTACTCCTACGAGCAGTACTTC CASSRGGAYSYEQYF
17 NA TRBJ2-1 many TRBV28 TGTGCCAGCAGTTCCCTTTGGCGCGGGCCGTCCTACAATGAGCAGTTCTTC CASSSLWRGPSYNEQFF
14 NA TRBJ2-7 NA TRBV5-1 TGCGCCAGCAGTTACGGGACCGATCCCTACGAGCAGTACTTC CASSYGTDPYEQYF
17 TRBD2 TRBJ2-1 NA TRBV5-4 TGTGCCAGCAGCCCTAAAAGCGGGAGAGGCTCCTACAATGAGCAGTTCTTC CASSPKSGRGSYNEQFF
14 NA TRBJ2-1 many TRBV29-1 TGCAGCGTTGAGGCAGGGAGCTCCTACAATGAGCAGTTCTTC CSVEAGSSYNEQFF
14 TRBD2 TRBJ2-1 NA TRBV10-2 TGCGCCAGCAGTGTAGCGGGAGATGGAAATGAGCAGTTCTTC CASSVAGDGNEQFF
15 NA TRBJ1-5 few TRBV7-2 TGTGCCAGCAGCTTAGCTATTGGGGCGGTTCAGCCCCAGCATTTT CASSLAIGAVQPQHF
13 NA TRBJ2-3 many TRBV5-1 TGTGCCAGCAGCTCACCTTACACAGATACGCAGTATTTT CASSSPYTDTQYF